This T cell receptor beta chain was recorded in a study of T cell changes during pregnancy in multiple sclerosis. Sequencing used immunoSEQ multiplex PCR; TCRdb keeps in-frame clones, though not all of them. The sample consists of some 74,000 clones, approximately 92% of them appearing once. Losses at the gene ends were 5 bases for V and 1 base for J; bases not matched to a gene: 11. This CDR3 spans 18 amino acids. Germline V gene sequence: CDR1 SGHVS, CDR2 FQNEAQ. The chain employs TRBV7-8 and TRBJ1-1, with 12 positions matching TRBD1. The starting material was peripheral blood, obtained before pregnancy. This TCR was sampled from a female donor with multiple sclerosis, enrolled in a pregnancy study. The CDR3 protein is CASSRDRGRNRGNTEAFF. Written as DNA, the CDR3 is TGTGCCAGCAGCCGGGACAGGGGGCGAAACCGAGGGAACACTGAAGCTTTCTTT.